The 8 T cell receptor beta chains below all came from one sample that was sequenced in a study of blood T cell repertoires in COVID-19. Sequencing was performed with immunoSEQ multiplex PCR; in TCRdb, only in-frame clones are kept and a portion is missing. This table holds about 330,000 clones, 86% found once. Sequencing used peripheral blood. The receptors stem from a woman aged 45-65 years with acute or convalescent COVID-19.

The gene calls are TRBV4-1 and TRBJ2-7; the D gene is possibly TRBD2 (5 bases). The germline V gene has CDR1 MGHRA and CDR2 YSYEKL. V was trimmed by 0 bases and J by 1 base, leaving 19 bases between them. This CDR3 is 18 amino acids long. The DNA of the CDR3 is TGCGCCAGCAGCCAAGATCTAGTGTCGGCGGGTTGGTCCTACGAGCAGTACTTC. Encoded protein: CASSQDLVSAGWSYEQYF.

This clone was detected ten times or more. The chain couples TRBV2 to TRBJ2-2; weak D call: TRBD2 (6 bases). This CDR3 is built from 15 residues. Germline V gives CDR1 SNHLY, CDR2 FYNNEI. The ends were cut back, 3 bases at V and 1 base at J, with 9 bases in the middle. The CDR3: CASSEGGMNTGELFF. The DNA of the CDR3 is TGTGCCAGCAGTGAGGGCGGGATGAACACCGGGGAGCTGTTTTTT.

The chain couples TRBV5-1 to TRBJ1-6; 11 bases map to TRBD1. Germline V gene sequence: CDR1 SGHRS, CDR2 YFSETQ. The CDR3 sequence is 16 residues long. V lost 4 bases, J lost 9 bases, and 9 bases stayed unmatched. Here the CDR3 reads CASSPRSGTGGSPLHF. CDR3 DNA sequence: TGCGCCAGCAGCCCCCGGTCCGGGACAGGGGGTTCACCCCTCCACTTT.

The CDR3 is CASSPLGLQGNGYTF. The CDR3 nucleotides read TGTGCCAGCAGCCCCTTGGGGCTACAGGGAAATGGCTACACCTTC. V usage is TRBV7-2 and J usage is TRBJ1-2; D may be TRBD1 (6 bases). Germline V gene sequence: CDR1 SGHTA, CDR2 FQGNSA. The CDR3 contains 15 residues. V dropped 5 bases and J dropped 6 bases, with 19 bases sitting between them.

The chain links TRBV3-1 (or the pseudogene TRBV3-2) to TRBJ1-4, with 9 nucleotides matching TRBD1. CDR3 length: 19 residues. Unmatched junction bases numbered 9, after V lost 1 base and J lost 0 bases. From germline, CDR1 is LGHDT and CDR2 YNNKEL (reference sequence). The CDR3 sequence is CASSQVMDRGYATNEKLFF. As DNA, the CDR3 is TGTGCCAGCAGCCAAGTGATGGACAGGGGATATGCAACTAATGAAAAACTGTTTTTT.

Details on this clone: At the DNA level, this CDR3 is encoded by other sequences in the same sample as well. The chain has TRBV28 and TRBJ2-7; possible D gene TRBD1, 6 bases. Germline CDR1 reads MDHEN; CDR2 reads SYDVKM. The CDR3 contains 13 residues. Trimming took 5 bases from V and 2 from J, leaving 10 bases between them. CDR3 protein: CASSPGQPYEQYF. CDR3 in DNA: TGTGCCAGCAGTCCAGGACAGCCCTACGAGCAGTACTTC.

This clone was seen only once. The V call is TRBV6-5, the J call TRBJ2-2; 10 bases are a match to TRBD2. From germline, CDR1 is MNHEY and CDR2 SVGAGI. The CDR3 runs to 15 residues. V was pared by 7 bases and J by 3 bases, with 5 bases of the junction left unmatched. DNA for the CDR3: TGTGCCAGCACCGACGGGACTAGCGACACCGGGGAGCTGTTTTTT. Protein: CASTDGTSDTGELFF.

This sequence joins TRBV14 and TRBJ2-7; 7 nucleotides agree with TRBD1. V was pared by 6 bases and J by 2 bases, with 4 bases of the junction left unmatched. CDR3 size: 13 residues. Germline V gene data show CDR1 as SGHDN and CDR2 as FVKESK. In DNA, the CDR3 is TGTGCCAGCAGACTTACAGGGGCCTACGAGCAGTACTTC. It yields the protein CASRLTGAYEQYF.